This T cell receptor beta chain originates from a study of blood T cell repertoires in COVID-19. As for the study in general: The United States, Italy and Spain provided the acute and convalescent COVID-19 samples. PBMCs, B-cell-depleted T cells, or T cells were the source of the cDNA or gDNA that made up the material.

Seattle participants joined during active infection and were tracked over time. Authors' analysis steps: By means of reference gene primer amplification, nucleated cell counts were estimated. The assay was immunoSEQ multiplex PCR, and TCRdb's table has in-frame clones only and misses some. V, J and clone size reflect that table, while D and trimming were determined from the DNA. The data show around 200,000 clones, with 80% to 85% seen just once and 6% to 7% held by the top ten. Germline V gene sequence: CDR1 KGHSH, CDR2 LQKENI. Trimming removed 1 base at V and 2 bases at J, with 6 bases between. The CDR3 length is 13 residues.

The source of this sequence is a middle-aged woman with COVID-19, enrolled during active disease. The chain couples TRBV18 to TRBJ2-7; D unclear. The sequenced sample was peripheral blood. CDR3 DNA sequence: TGTGCCAGCTCACCACGAGACACCTACGAGCAGTACTTC. Its translation: CASSPRDTYEQYF.